This T cell receptor (beta chain) was identified during a study of OX40 agonist ivuxolimab in advanced cancers. Per germline, CDR1 LNHDA and CDR2 SQIVND (reference sequence). V was pared by 5 bases and J by 8 bases, with 13 bases of the junction left unmatched. The CDR3 is 15 residues long. The assay was immunoSEQ multiplex PCR, and TCRdb's table has in-frame clones only and misses some. The data hold about 53,000 clones, with approximately 90% observed a single time. V usage is TRBV19 and J usage is TRBJ2-5; 8 positions match TRBD2. This clonotype originated in an adult with an advanced solid tumor such as melanoma, head and neck, liver or kidney cancer. Sequencing was performed on CD4+ or CD8+ T cells sorted from blood, taken in a trial of the OX40 agonist ivuxolimab. CDR3 protein: CASSAPGGGFQTQYF. In DNA, the CDR3 is TGTGCCAGTAGTGCCCCCGGGGGGGGGTTCCAAACCCAGTACTTC.